These T cell receptor beta chains were read from a single sample in a study of blood T cell repertoires in COVID-19. Sequenced by immunoSEQ multiplex PCR; TCRdb stores in-frame clones only, minus some. Here the sample spans roughly 68,000 clones, around 80% being singletons. The sequenced material came from PBMCs or T cells enriched from blood (not recorded which). The receptors were gathered from a woman in her 40s with acute COVID-19. The CDR3 runs from the conserved cysteine through the conserved F or W. D genes are given only for firm matches. Rows give clone size only sometimes, using once, few, many, or a class for an expanded clone.

size: few; length: 21; D: TRBD1; V: TRBV28; J: TRBJ2-1; CDR3: CASSSVMSYNRQGTDYNEQFF; DNA: TGTGCCAGCAGTTCGGTGATGTCATATAATCGTCAGGGGACAGATTACAATGAGCAGTTCTTC
size: -; length: 11; D: -; V: TRBV20-1; J: TRBJ1-4; CDR3: CSAREAQRMFF; DNA: TGCAGTGCTAGAGAAGCCCAGAGGATGTTTTTT
size: -; length: 15; D: TRBD1; V: TRBV2; J: TRBJ1-2; CDR3: CASQRDRVYYYGYTF; DNA: TGTGCCAGCCAACGGGACAGGGTATACTATTACGGCTACACCTTC
size: -; length: 16; D: TRBD1; V: TRBV6-4; J: TRBJ1-5; CDR3: CASSRWRGRVGQPQHF; DNA: TGTGCCAGCAGTAGGTGGAGGGGGCGCGTTGGACAGCCCCAGCATTTT
size: -; length: 16; D: TRBD1; V: TRBV11-2; J: TRBJ2-4; CDR3: CASSLGQGLTKNIQYF; DNA: TGTGCCAGCAGCCTCGGACAGGGCCTGACCAAAAACATTCAGTACTTC
size: -; length: 13; D: -; V: TRBV2; J: TRBJ1-5; CDR3: CASTRQFDQPQHF; DNA: TGTGCCAGCACCCGACAGTTCGATCAGCCCCAGCATTTT
size: -; length: 14; D: TRBD1; V: TRBV4-2; J: TRBJ2-7; CDR3: CASSPYRGEYEQYF; DNA: TGTGCCAGCAGCCCGTACAGGGGTGAGTACGAGCAGTACTTC
size: -; length: 16; D: TRBD2; V: TRBV4-2; J: TRBJ2-1; CDR3: CASSQDGRGGLNEQFF; DNA: TGTGCCAGCAGCCAAGATGGGCGGGGGGGCCTCAATGAGCAGTTCTTC
size: -; length: 12; D: -; V: TRBV27; J: TRBJ2-2; CDR3: CASSLPGGELFF; DNA: TGTGCCAGCAGTTTACCGGGGGGGGAGCTGTTTTTT
size: -; length: 14; D: -; V: TRBV7-6; J: TRBJ1-6; CDR3: CASSLEQGGSPLHF; DNA: TGTGCCAGCAGCTTAGAACAGGGCGGTTCACCCCTCCACTTT
size: few; length: 15; D: TRBD1; V: TRBV3-1/TRBV3-2; J: TRBJ2-7; CDR3: CASSRGQGLLYEQYF; DNA: TGTGCCAGCAGCCGGGGACAGGGTCTCCTTTACGAGCAGTACTTC
size: -; length: 18; D: -; V: TRBV7-9; J: TRBJ2-3; CDR3: CASGPFMGSQGATDTQYF; DNA: TGTGCCAGCGGACCTTTCATGGGTTCACAGGGTGCGACAGATACGCAGTATTTT
size: -; length: 14; D: -; V: TRBV7-3; J: TRBJ2-3; CDR3: CASSLTAGGDTQYF; DNA: TGTGCCAGCAGCTTAACGGCAGGAGGGGATACGCAGTATTTT
size: -; length: 15; D: TRBD2; V: TRBV28; J: TRBJ2-1; CDR3: CAGQRSGSSYNEQFF; DNA: TGTGCCGGGCAACGCAGCGGGAGCTCATACAATGAGCAGTTCTTC
size: -; length: 15; D: TRBD2; V: TRBV20-1; J: TRBJ2-1; CDR3: CSASRLAGLRGEQFF; DNA: TGCAGTGCTAGTCGACTAGCGGGTCTCCGGGGTGAGCAGTTCTTC
size: -; length: 16; D: -; V: TRBV4-1; J: TRBJ1-3; CDR3: CASSQGWAGSGNTIYF; DNA: TGCGCCAGCAGCCAAGGCTGGGCAGGGTCTGGAAACACCATATATTTT
size: -; length: 14; D: -; V: TRBV4-1; J: TRBJ2-1; CDR3: CASSLWTAEDEQFF; DNA: TGCGCCAGCAGCTTATGGACAGCGGAGGATGAGCAGTTCTTC
size: -; length: 18; D: TRBD2; V: TRBV10-2; J: TRBJ2-1; CDR3: CASSVASGRGGSYNEQFF; DNA: TGCGCCAGCAGTGTGGCTAGCGGGAGAGGGGGGTCTTACAATGAGCAGTTCTTC
size: -; length: 15; D: -; V: TRBV4-1; J: TRBJ1-5; CDR3: CASSIDRASNQPQHF; DNA: TGCGCCAGCAGCATCGACAGAGCGAGCAATCAGCCCCAGCATTTT
size: -; length: 19; D: -; V: TRBV7-9; J: TRBJ1-5; CDR3: CASSSPWGKGGYSNQPQHF; DNA: TGTGCCAGCAGCAGCCCCTGGGGGAAGGGGGGGTATAGCAATCAGCCCCAGCATTTT
size: -; length: 12; D: -; V: TRBV12-3/TRBV12-4; J: TRBJ1-5; CDR3: CASSKTGQPQHF; DNA: TGTGCCAGCAGTAAAACAGGTCAGCCCCAGCATTTT
size: -; length: 14; D: TRBD1; V: TRBV7-2; J: TRBJ1-4; CDR3: CASSLGQGREKLFF; DNA: TGTGCCAGCAGCTTAGGACAGGGGAGGGAAAAACTGTTTTTT
size: -; length: 15; D: TRBD2; V: TRBV9; J: TRBJ2-5; CDR3: CASSTFSGRGETQYF; DNA: TGTGCCAGCAGCACTTTCAGCGGGAGGGGAGAGACCCAGTACTTC
size: once; length: 15; D: -; V: TRBV4-2; J: TRBJ2-7; CDR3: CASSQDAGTANEQYF; DNA: TGTGCCAGCAGCCAAGATGCGGGAACGGCCAACGAGCAGTACTTC
size: -; length: 17; D: TRBD2; V: TRBV24-1; J: TRBJ2-3; CDR3: CATSDLWSGGAKDTQYF; DNA: TGTGCCACCAGTGATTTATGGAGCGGGGGGGCCAAAGATACGCAGTATTTT
size: -; length: 15; D: TRBD1; V: TRBV24-1; J: TRBJ2-6; CDR3: CATSSTGSGANVLTF; DNA: TGTGCCACCAGTTCGACAGGGTCTGGGGCCAACGTCCTGACTTTC
size: once; length: 15; D: TRBD2; V: TRBV27; J: TRBJ2-1; CDR3: CASTLGTSGNNDQFF; DNA: TGTGCCAGCACCTTGGGGACTAGCGGGAACAATGACCAGTTCTTC
size: -; length: 15; D: TRBD1; V: TRBV28; J: TRBJ2-1; CDR3: CASSPGQGAWNEQFF; DNA: TGTGCCAGCAGCCCCGGACAGGGGGCATGGAATGAGCAGTTCTTC
size: -; length: 12; D: -; V: TRBV6-5; J: TRBJ1-1; CDR3: CASSRMGLEAFF; DNA: TGTGCCAGCAGTCGGATGGGCCTGGAAGCTTTCTTT